Presented here are 10 T cell receptor beta chains from one specimen sequenced in a study of blood T cell repertoires in COVID-19 (dated by TCRdb to the early 2020s). The method was the immunoSEQ multiplex PCR assay. TCRdb carries this immuneACCESS record with in-frame sequences only. Its versions omit some clonotypes, under half of them owing to an unresolved V gene in the studies checked, with the rest unexplained. The sample table contains a few hundred thousand clones; only one count was recorded for approximately 89% of them. The ten largest clones capture 4.6% of the sample. The specimen was peripheral blood. These receptors were obtained from a woman in her forties who had recovered from COVID-19.

The chain uses TRBV12-3 or TRBV12-4 and TRBJ1-1; D gene uncertain. The CDR3 extends over 13 amino acids. Between the trimmed V and J ends, which lost 1 base and 4 bases, there was a span of 7 bases. The CDR3 sequence is CASSLGPGTEAFF. In nucleotides, the CDR3 is TGTGCCAGCAGTTTAGGACCGGGCACTGAAGCTTTCTTT.

The V and J genes are TRBV7-9 and TRBJ1-2; D is undetermined. V was clipped by 5 bases and J by 8 bases, with 12 bases between them. There are 12 residues in the CDR3. Germline CDR1 SEHNR, CDR2 FQNEAQ (reference sequence). CDR3 sequence: CASSAGGAGYTF. In nucleotides, the CDR3 is TGTGCCAGCAGCGCCGGTGGAGCGGGCTACACCTTC.

The J gene is TRBJ2-3, the V gene TRBV24-1; possibly TRBD2 for D (6 bases). Germline values: CDR1 KGHDR, CDR2 SFDVKD. This CDR3 is built from 17 residues. Trimming removed 0 bases from V and 4 bases from J, with 16 bases in between. The CDR3 loop is CATSDLRGGKESDTQYF. DNA of the CDR3: TGTGCCACCAGTGATTTGAGGGGCGGGAAGGAGTCAGATACGCAGTATTTT.

The J gene is TRBJ2-1, the V gene TRBV19; 9 bases fit TRBD2. V shed 4 bases, J shed 0 bases, and the junction held 10 bases outside the gene matches. This CDR3 is built from 18 residues. Per the germline V gene, CDR1 is LNHDA and CDR2 is SQIVND (reference sequence). CDR3 loop: CASSKGGLTSGSYNEQFF. For the CDR3, the DNA is TGTGCCAGTAGTAAGGGGGGATTGACTAGCGGCTCCTACAATGAGCAGTTCTTC. Filled out from reference TRBV19 and TRBJ2-1, the complete variable domain reads DGGITQSPKYLFRKEGQNVTLSCEQNLNHDAMYWYRQDPGQGLRLIYYSQIVNDFQKGDIAEGYSVSREKKESFPLTVTSAQKNPTAFYLCASSKGGLTSGSYNEQFFGPGTRLTVL.

The J gene is TRBJ2-7, the V gene TRBV7-2, with TRBD2 identical over 12 bases. Germline values: CDR1 SGHTA, CDR2 FQGNSA. The V segment lost 5 bases and the J segment 2 bases; nucleotides outside the gene matches: 4. This CDR3 has 15 residues. The CDR3 loop is CASSGASGRAYEQYV. CDR3 sequence (DNA): TGTGCCAGCAGCGGAGCTAGCGGGAGGGCCTACGAGCAGTACGTC.

With respect to this clone: This sample also contains other DNA sequences that code for the same CDR3. The chain carries TRBV19 and TRBJ2-7; the D gene is possibly TRBD1 (6 bases). The CDR3 extends over 13 amino acids. V was pared by 5 bases and J by 3 bases, with 11 bases between. CDR1 and CDR2 (germline): LNHDA, SQIVND (reference sequence). The CDR3 nucleotides are TGTGCCAGTAGTCCCGGACAGAACTACGAGCAGTACTTC. Translation gives CASSPGQNYEQYF.

V is TRBV19 and J is TRBJ2-2, with 7 bases lining up with TRBD2. The length of the CDR3 is 14 residues. CDR1 and CDR2 (germline): LNHDA, SQIVND (reference sequence). The V and J ends lost 6 bases and 6 bases, in that order; junction bases with no gene match: 7. CDR3 residues: CASSPSGTAGELFF. The CDR3 bases are TGTGCCAGTAGCCCCAGCGGGACTGCCGGGGAGCTGTTTTTT.

The rearrangement joins TRBV18 to TRBJ1-5, with TRBD1 as a possible D gene (5 bases). The V and J ends lost 3 bases and 9 bases respectively, with 15 bases between them. This CDR3 contains 14 residues. Germline V CDR1 and CDR2: KGHSH, LQKENI. The CDR3 spells CASSPLGLQRPQHF. The CDR3 bases are TGTGCCAGCTCACCTCTGGGACTTCAGCGGCCCCAGCATTTT.

The J gene is TRBJ2-3, the V gene TRBV15; 8 bases align to TRBD2. The CDR3 sequence is 15 residues long. Trimming cost V 6 bases and J 3 bases; bases outside gene matches: 8. CDR1 and CDR2 (germline): LNHNV, YYDKDF (reference sequence). The CDR3 here is CATSKKREGTDTQYF. DNA for the CDR3: TGTGCCACCAGTAAAAAACGGGAGGGTACAGATACGCAGTATTTT.

The V call is TRBV18, the J call TRBJ2-5, with D maybe TRBD2 (5 bases). This CDR3 comprises 15 residues. The V end lost 6 bases, the J end lost 1 base, and 15 bases lay between the germline ends. CDR1 is KGHSH, CDR2 LQKENI, per germline. CDR3 loop: CASSSTASPQETQYF. Written as DNA, the CDR3 is TGTGCCAGCTCGTCCACAGCTAGCCCCCAAGAGACCCAGTACTTC.